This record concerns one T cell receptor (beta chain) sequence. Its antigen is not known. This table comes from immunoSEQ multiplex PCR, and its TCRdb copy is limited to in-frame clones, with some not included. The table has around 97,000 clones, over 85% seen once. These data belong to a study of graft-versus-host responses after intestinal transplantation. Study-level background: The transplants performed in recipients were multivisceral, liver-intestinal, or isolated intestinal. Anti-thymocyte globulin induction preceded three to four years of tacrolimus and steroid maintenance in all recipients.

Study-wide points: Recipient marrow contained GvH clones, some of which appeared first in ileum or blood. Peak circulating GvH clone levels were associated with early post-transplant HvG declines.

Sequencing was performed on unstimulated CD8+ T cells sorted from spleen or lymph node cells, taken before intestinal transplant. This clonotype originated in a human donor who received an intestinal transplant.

The CDR3 DNA is TGCAGCGTTGAGGGACAGGGGGTGTATGGCTACACCTTC. Translated: CSVEGQGVYGYTF. V is TRBV29-1 and J is TRBJ1-2, with 11 bases aligning to TRBD1. CDR1 SQVTM and CDR2 ANQGSEA come from the germline V gene. The trim removed 3 bases at V and 5 bases at J, leaving 2 bases unmatched. The CDR3 sequence is 13 residues long. Full variable domain (rest looked up from reference TRBV29-1 and TRBJ1-2): SAVISQKPSRDICQRGTSLTIQCQVDSQVTMMFWYRQQPGQSLTLIATANQGSEATYESGFVIDKFPISRPNLTFSTLTVSNMSPEDSSIYLCSVEGQGVYGYTFGSGTRLTVV.